Each of the 9 T cell receptor beta chains below was sequenced from the same sample in a study of blood T cells in healthy people across ages. The second PCR ran roughly 6 to 11 cycles with a sample-barcoded 5' primer and J-beta primers. TCRdb itself ran the 5' RACE reads through MiXCR, one entry per CDR3 protein. The sample holds about 640,000 distinct CDR3 sequences, around three fifths seen once. The sequenced sample was blood. The receptors shown here come from a man in his fifties or sixties in good health.

This clonotype has more than one count but fewer than ten. The rearrangement joins TRBV3-1 to TRBJ1-1; D is perhaps TRBD1 (6 bases). There are 13 residues in the CDR3. Trimming removed 6 bases at V and 1 base at J, with 9 bases between. From germline, CDR1 is LGHDT and CDR2 YNNKEL (reference sequence). For the CDR3, the DNA is TGTGCCAGCAGTTCGGGGGCGAACACTGAAGCTTTCTTT. Protein: CASSSGANTEAFF.

This clonotype was seen a handful of times. The chain couples TRBV9 to TRBJ2-7, with D unclear. The CDR3 consists of 16 residues. V lost 0 bases, J lost 0 bases, and 13 bases lay in between. CDR1 is SGDLS and CDR2 is YYNGEE in the germline V gene. CDR3 sequence reads: CASSVGGVGSSYEQYF. The DNA of the CDR3 is TGTGCCAGCAGCGTAGGCGGAGTCGGCAGCTCCTACGAGCAGTACTTC. Filled out from reference TRBV9 and TRBJ2-7, the complete variable domain reads DSGVTQTPKHLITATGQRVTLRCSPRSGDLSVYWYQQSLDQGLQFLIQYYNGEERAKGNILERFSAQQFPDLHSELNLSSLELGDSALYFCASSVGGVGSSYEQYFGPGTRLTVT.

The genes are TRBV10-3 and TRBJ2-1; weak D call: TRBD2 (6 bases). Germline V gene data show CDR1 as ENHRY and CDR2 as SYGVKD. V was trimmed by 0 bases and J by 7 bases, leaving 10 bases between them. CDR3 length: 14 residues. The CDR3 region has the DNA TGTGCCATCAGTGAGTCGACACGGGGGAATGAGCAGTTCTTC. Translation: CAISESTRGNEQFF.

The V gene is TRBV2, the J gene TRBJ2-6; maybe TRBD1 (5 bases). CDR3 length: 16 residues. Germline V CDR1 and CDR2: SNHLY, FYNNEI. Trimming stripped 5 bases from V and 4 bases from J, with 15 bases between. This CDR3 reads CASSLQGAPGANVLTF. The CDR3, as DNA: TGTGCCAGCAGTCTTCAGGGCGCCCCCGGGGCCAACGTCCTGACTTTC.

The chain employs TRBV5-1 and TRBJ2-5, with 8 nucleotides matching TRBD2. The length of the CDR3 is 15 residues. Germline assignment: CDR1 SGHRS and CDR2 YFSETQ. The trim removed 3 bases at V and 3 bases at J, leaving 7 bases unmatched. CDR3: CASSSLSSGEETQYF. In DNA, the CDR3 is TGCGCCAGCAGCTCCCTGAGTAGCGGGGAAGAGACCCAGTACTTC.

A few counts support this clonotype. CDR3 loop: CASSYGAGSYGYTF. DNA of the CDR3: TGTGCCAGCAGTTACGGGGCAGGGAGCTATGGCTACACCTTC. V is TRBV6-6 and J is TRBJ1-2; a possible D gene is TRBD1 (5 bases). V was clipped by 2 bases and J by 4 bases, with 11 bases between them. The CDR3 has 14 amino acids. Germline V gene data show CDR1 as MNHNY and CDR2 as SVGAGI (reference sequence).

This clonotype was detected a few times. The V gene is TRBV7-2, the J gene TRBJ2-1; 12 bases are a match to TRBD2. This CDR3 has 17 amino acids. V shed 1 base, J shed 9 bases, and the junction held 10 bases outside the gene matches. Per germline, CDR1 SGHTA and CDR2 FQGNSA. Here the CDR3 reads CASSLGSSGGGLGEQFF. As DNA, the CDR3 is TGTGCCAGCAGCTTAGGCTCTAGCGGGGGGGGCCTGGGTGAGCAGTTCTTC. Full variable domain (outside the CDR3, taken from reference TRBV7-2 and TRBJ2-1): GAGVSQSPSNKVTEKGKDVELRCDPISGHTALYWYRQSLGQGLEFLIYFQGNSAPDKSGLPSDRFSAERTGGSVSTLTIQRTQQEDSAVYLCASSLGSSGGGLGEQFFGPGTRLTVL.

This clonotype was detected only a few times. The chain combines TRBV4-1 with TRBJ2-7, with D unclear. Germline CDR1 reads MGHRA; CDR2 reads YSYEKL. The V end was cut by 0 bases, the J end by 1 base, with 7 bases between. The CDR3 loop spans 14 amino acids. The CDR3 sequence is CASSQDMESYEQYF. The CDR3 DNA follows: TGCGCCAGCAGCCAAGATATGGAATCCTACGAGCAGTACTTC.

The chain couples TRBV7-9 to TRBJ2-3, with 14 nucleotides matching TRBD2. Germline lookup yields CDR1 SEHNR and CDR2 FQNEAQ (reference sequence). Unmatched junction bases numbered 4, after V lost 5 bases and J lost 6 bases. The CDR3 sequence is 15 residues long. CDR3 sequence (DNA): TGTGCCAGCAGCGGACGGACTAGCGGGGGGGATACGCAGTATTTT. Residues: CASSGRTSGGDTQYF.